Following are 27 T cell receptor beta chains from one sample sequenced in a study of PD-1 blockade in classical Hodgkin lymphoma (dated by TCRdb to 2019 to 2021). Library preparation employed the immunoSEQ multiplex PCR assay. The table comes from immuneACCESS by way of TCRdb, which keeps in-frame sequences with V and J called. Part of the clones is missing from these tables; in studies checked, under half for an unresolved V gene and the rest for unknown reasons. The sample table holds roughly 38,000 clones, of which approximately 90% were seen once. 4.5% to 6.5% of the sample rests with the top ten. Reading the label with the study, this specimen's time point is: cycle 2 day 1 (C2D1) of nivolumab. Every trial patient had relapsed after autologous stem cell transplantation, and cohorts A, B and C differed in prior brentuximab vedotin exposure. The source material was peripheral blood mononuclear cells (PBMCs), sampled before the second cycle of nivolumab. The receptors were gathered from a human donor with classical Hodgkin lymphoma.

V is TRBV15 and J is TRBJ2-6; weak D call: TRBD1 (6 bases). Germline V gives CDR1 LNHNV, CDR2 YYDKDF (reference sequence). V was trimmed by 1 base and J by 4 bases, leaving 14 bases between them. This CDR3 contains 17 residues. CDR3 coding DNA: TGTGCCACCAGCAGAGCATCAACAGGGTCCGGGGCCAACGTCCTGACTTTC. This codes for CATSRASTGSGANVLTF. Full variable domain (remainder filled in from reference TRBV15 and TRBJ2-6): DAMVIQNPRYQVTQFGKPVTLSCSQTLNHNVMYWYQQKSSQAPKLLFHYYDKDFNNEADTPDNFQSRRPNTSFCFLDIRSPGLGDTAMYLCATSRASTGSGANVLTFGAGSRLTVL.

The J gene is TRBJ2-3, the V gene TRBV28; perhaps TRBD1 as D (6 bases). This CDR3 region has 14 residues. Trimming cost V 4 bases and J 4 bases, with 12 bases left between them. Per the germline V gene, CDR1 is MDHEN and CDR2 is SYDVKM. The CDR3 here is CASSSPGAPDTQYF. CDR3 sequence (DNA): TGTGCCAGCAGTTCTCCAGGGGCTCCAGATACGCAGTATTTT.

This sequence joins TRBV27 and TRBJ2-1, with TRBD1 as a possible D gene (6 bases). Trimming took 4 bases from V and 7 from J, leaving 20 bases between them. CDR1 is MNHEY and CDR2 is SMNVEV in the germline V gene (reference sequence). The CDR3 is made up of 16 amino acids. The DNA for the CDR3 is TGTGCCAGCAGTTCGCCACAGGGTTTGGGGCGGAATGAGCAGTTCTTC. This gives the protein CASSSPQGLGRNEQFF.

This clone appeared a single time. This rearrangement joins TRBV5-1 to TRBJ1-1, with D perhaps matching TRBD1 (5 bases). This CDR3 spans 16 amino acids. Trimming shortened V by 1 base and J by 1 base, and 14 bases separated the two germline ends. Looked up from germline, CDR1 is SGHRS and CDR2 is YFSETQ. CDR3: CASSLTQPGQNTEAFF. The DNA for the CDR3 is TGCGCCAGCAGCTTGACACAACCTGGACAGAACACTGAAGCTTTCTTT.

The chain employs TRBV7-2 and TRBJ2-5; 8 nucleotides align to TRBD2. The germline V gene encodes CDR1 SGHTA and CDR2 FQGNSA. The CDR3 length is 17 residues. The V gene end was trimmed by 1 base and the J gene end by 4 bases; junction bases not matched to a gene: 11. CDR3 region: CASSLGLAGPAIETQYF. The CDR3 coding sequence is TGTGCCAGCAGCTTAGGGCTAGCGGGCCCGGCCATAGAGACCCAGTACTTC.

V gene TRBV10-3 combines with J gene TRBJ2-7; D assignment may be TRBD1 or TRBD2 (6 bases each). The CDR3 extends over 14 amino acids. Trimming pared 3 bases from V and 6 bases from J, leaving 15 bases between. Germline CDR1 is ENHRY and CDR2 is SYGVKD. DNA for the CDR3: TGTGCCATCAGTGAAAATTTTGAGGGGGGCGAGCAGTACTTC. Translation gives CAISENFEGGEQYF.

The V call is TRBV27, the J call TRBJ2-3, with TRBD2 identical over 9 bases. CDR1 is MNHEY, CDR2 SMNVEV, per germline (reference sequence). J was trimmed by 5 bases and V by 8 bases; bases with no gene match: 20. The CDR3 is 18 amino acids. CDR3 in DNA: TGTGCCAGCGGTATTAGCGGGAGAGGGGGGGCTAGGAGAGATACGCAGTATTTT. Protein sequence: CASGISGRGGARRDTQYF.

This chain joins TRBV4-2 and TRBJ2-5; D possibly corresponds to TRBD2 (5 bases). The germline CDR1 and CDR2 sequences are LGHNA and YNFKEQ. Trimming took 4 bases from V and 2 from J, leaving 14 bases between them. This CDR3 has 15 amino acids. CDR3 bases: TGTGCCAGCAGCCCTCCCCAGGCGGGTCAAGAGACCCAGTACTTC. It yields the protein CASSPPQAGQETQYF.

The genes are TRBV6-5 and TRBJ1-1; a weak D match, TRBD1 (5 bases). CDR3 length: 15 residues. Germline V lookup: CDR1 MNHEY, CDR2 SVGAGI. The germline V and J ends were trimmed by 1 base and 1 base, with 10 bases remaining between them. The CDR3 sequence: CASSYLSQGNTEAFF. CDR3 sequence (DNA): TGTGCCAGCAGTTACTTATCCCAGGGGAACACTGAAGCTTTCTTT.

The chain employs TRBV10-3 and TRBJ2-2, with TRBD1 as a possible D gene (6 bases). The length of the CDR3 is 15 residues. V lost 3 bases and J 3 bases, leaving 11 bases between the germline ends. Germline V gene data show CDR1 as ENHRY and CDR2 as SYGVKD. The CDR3 DNA is TGTGCCATCAGTGATTGGGGGCCGGACACCGGGGAGCTGTTTTTT. This gives the protein CAISDWGPDTGELFF.

This chain joins TRBV2 and TRBJ2-7; 7 bases match TRBD2. TRBJ2-1 explains the end of the DNA better; the J call may be wrong. The CDR3 sequence is 14 residues long. Germline V CDR1 and CDR2: SNHLY, FYNNEI. The CDR3 bases are TGTGCCAGCAGCCTGACTAGCAGCTACAATGAGCAGTTCTTC. It specifies CASSLTSSYNEQFF.

The rearrangement links TRBV29-1 to TRBJ2-5; TRBD1 or TRBD2 may be the D gene (6 bases each). Trimming took off 6 bases at V and 5 bases at J, with 10 bases between the two ends. Germline V lookup: CDR1 SQVTM, CDR2 ANQGSEA. This CDR3 has 11 residues. Written as DNA, the CDR3 is TGCAGCGTCTCCGGGGGCGAGACCCAGTACTTC. As protein: CSVSGGETQYF.

CDR3: CASKVTGANTGELFF. The CDR3 DNA is TGTGCCAGCAAGGTGACAGGGGCGAACACCGGGGAGCTGTTTTTT. The rearrangement links TRBV2 to TRBJ2-2; 8 nucleotides agree with TRBD1. CDR3 size: 15 residues. Germline V CDR1 and CDR2: SNHLY, FYNNEI. After removal of 7 bases from V and 0 bases from J, the junction contained 4 bases not matched to a gene.

V is TRBV27 and J is TRBJ1-2, with D perhaps TRBD1 (5 bases). The V gene's germline CDR1 is MNHEY and CDR2 SMNVEV (reference sequence). This CDR3 is built from 11 residues. Trimming stripped 10 bases from V and 5 bases from J, with 11 bases between. CDR3 sequence: CATGTKYGYTF. For the CDR3, the DNA is TGTGCCACCGGGACGAAATATGGCTACACCTTC.

This rearrangement joins TRBV28 to TRBJ2-2; the D is unclear. V lost 10 bases and J lost 5, with 8 bases in between. Germline CDR1 MDHEN, CDR2 SYDVKM. The CDR3 extends over 11 amino acids. The CDR3 nucleotides read TGTGCCACCGGTGGGACCGGGGAGCTGTTTTTT. Translating it yields CATGGTGELFF.

The chain couples TRBV4-1 to TRBJ2-4, with D maybe TRBD2 (5 bases). Trimming shortened V by 0 bases and J by 7 bases, and 7 bases separated the two germline ends. This CDR3 is 13 amino acids long. CDR1 MGHRA and CDR2 YSYEKL come from the germline V gene. CDR3 residues: CASSQDPGNIQYF. The CDR3 DNA sequence: TGCGCCAGCAGCCAAGACCCGGGGAACATTCAGTACTTC.

The J gene is TRBJ1-2, the V gene TRBV4-3; the D is unclear. The length of the CDR3 is 13 residues. V was trimmed by 0 bases and J by 8 bases, leaving 10 bases between them. In germline, CDR1 is LGHNA, CDR2 YSLEER. In DNA form, the CDR3 reads TGCGCCAGCAGCCAAGATGGGAACAAAGGCTACACCTTC. Translated: CASSQDGNKGYTF.

The gene calls are TRBV13 and TRBJ2-7; 10 nucleotides line up with TRBD2. CDR1 and CDR2 from the germline V gene are PRHDT and FYEKMQ (reference sequence). The J segment lost 3 bases and the V segment lost 5 bases, leaving 7 bases of the junction unmatched. The CDR3 runs to 15 residues. The CDR3 DNA follows: TGTGCCAGCAGCCCCGCAGCGGGAGGGCTCTACGAGCAGTACTTC. Its translation: CASSPAAGGLYEQYF.

This clone was recorded only once. The J gene is TRBJ2-7, the V gene TRBV2; D is unresolved. Per germline, CDR1 SNHLY and CDR2 FYNNEI. V was trimmed by 5 bases and J by 7 bases, leaving 15 bases between them. This CDR3 has 13 residues. CDR3 coding DNA: TGTGCCAGCAGTCGGCCTGGCCAGCGAGAGCAGTACTTC. Translating it yields CASSRPGQREQYF. Together with reference TRBV2 and TRBJ2-7, the CDR3 gives the full variable domain: EPEVTQTPSHQVTQMGQEVILRCVPISNHLYFYWYRQILGQKVEFLVSFYNNEISEKSEIFDDQFSVERPDGSNFTLKIRSTKLEDSAMYFCASSRPGQREQYFGPGTRLTVT.

V gene TRBV2 combines with J gene TRBJ2-3, with 9 bases aligning to TRBD2. J was trimmed by 7 bases and V by 7 bases; bases with no gene match: 6. Per germline, CDR1 SNHLY and CDR2 FYNNEI. The CDR3 length is 13 residues. This CDR3 reads CASNAGGPYTQYF. Written as DNA, the CDR3 is TGTGCCAGCAACGCGGGGGGGCCATATACGCAGTATTTT. Combining the CDR3 with reference TRBV2 and TRBJ2-3 gives the whole variable domain EPEVTQTPSHQVTQMGQEVILRCVPISNHLYFYWYRQILGQKVEFLVSFYNNEISEKSEIFDDQFSVERPDGSNFTLKIRSTKLEDSAMYFCASNAGGPYTQYFGPGTRLTVL.

This chain connects TRBV9 to TRBJ2-1; 15 bases align to TRBD2. In germline, CDR1 is SGDLS, CDR2 YYNGEE. The CDR3 runs 19 residues. The V and J ends lost 4 bases and 7 bases, in that order; junction bases with no gene match: 15. The CDR3 DNA reads TGTGCCAGCAGCTTTCCTGCTCCCGGGACTAGCGGGGGGAGGAATGAGCAGTTCTTC. Protein: CASSFPAPGTSGGRNEQFF. Combining the CDR3 with reference TRBV9 and TRBJ2-1 gives the whole variable domain DSGVTQTPKHLITATGQRVTLRCSPRSGDLSVYWYQQSLDQGLQFLIQYYNGEERAKGNILERFSAQQFPDLHSELNLSSLELGDSALYFCASSFPAPGTSGGRNEQFFGPGTRLTVL.

The chain combines TRBV29-1 with TRBJ2-5; D remains unclear. The CDR3 totals 13 residues. Germline CDR1 SQVTM, CDR2 ANQGSEA. V lost 7 bases to trimming and J lost 1 base, with 13 bases between them. CDR3 amino acids: CSAQVAVQETQYF. As DNA, the CDR3 is TGCAGCGCCCAAGTCGCAGTCCAAGAGACCCAGTACTTC.

Here the CDR3 DNA reads TGTGCCAGCAGCTTAGGCGGCTCAAGGGATCAGCCCCAGCATTTT. Its protein is CASSLGGSRDQPQHF. This chain joins TRBV5-4 and TRBJ1-5; D remains ambiguous. Germline-derived CDR1 and CDR2 are SGHNT and YYREEE (reference sequence). The CDR3 consists of 15 residues. Trimming stripped 2 bases from V and 5 bases from J, with 14 bases between.

The rearrangement joins TRBV5-4 to TRBJ2-7, with 7 bases identical to TRBD1. The CDR3 covers 14 residues. Germline CDR1 SGHNT, CDR2 YYREEE (reference sequence). The trim removed 1 base at V and 3 bases at J, leaving 4 bases unmatched. CDR3 protein: CASSLSDRVYEQYF. CDR3 coding DNA: TGTGCCAGCAGCTTGAGCGACAGGGTCTACGAGCAGTACTTC.

The count of this clone is one. The rearrangement links TRBV5-5 to TRBJ2-7; D ambiguous. The CDR3 loop spans 14 amino acids. CDR1 SGHKS and CDR2 YYEKEE come from the germline V gene (reference sequence). Trimming stripped 2 bases from V and 0 bases from J, with 9 bases between. The CDR3 sequence: CASSLLGSSYEQYF. Written as DNA, the CDR3 is TGTGCCAGCAGCTTACTCGGCAGCTCCTACGAGCAGTACTTC. Complete variable domain (other parts from reference TRBV5-5 and TRBJ2-7): DAGVTQSPTHLIKTRGQQVTLRCSPISGHKSVSWYQQVLGQGPQFIFQYYEKEERGRGNFPDRFSARQFPNYSSELNVNALLLGDSALYLCASSLLGSSYEQYFGPGTRLTVT.

This clone came up a few times. J is TRBJ1-1 and V is TRBV7-3, with D maybe TRBD1 (5 bases). The germline CDR1 and CDR2 sequences are SGHTA and FQGTGA. V lost 6 bases and J lost 0, with 11 bases in between. This CDR3 spans 14 amino acids. The CDR3 is CASSKDTMNTEAFF. The DNA of the CDR3 is TGTGCCAGCAGTAAGGACACTATGAACACTGAAGCTTTCTTT.

The rearrangement joins TRBV7-9 to TRBJ2-1; TRBD2 matches 12 bases. V dropped 5 bases and J dropped 6; count of bases not matched to a gene: 5. CDR1 is SEHNR, CDR2 FQNEAQ, per germline (reference sequence). The CDR3 is 15 amino acids. CDR3 sequence reads: CASSITSGRFNEQFF. The CDR3 nucleotides read TGTGCCAGCAGCATTACTAGCGGGAGGTTCAATGAGCAGTTCTTC.